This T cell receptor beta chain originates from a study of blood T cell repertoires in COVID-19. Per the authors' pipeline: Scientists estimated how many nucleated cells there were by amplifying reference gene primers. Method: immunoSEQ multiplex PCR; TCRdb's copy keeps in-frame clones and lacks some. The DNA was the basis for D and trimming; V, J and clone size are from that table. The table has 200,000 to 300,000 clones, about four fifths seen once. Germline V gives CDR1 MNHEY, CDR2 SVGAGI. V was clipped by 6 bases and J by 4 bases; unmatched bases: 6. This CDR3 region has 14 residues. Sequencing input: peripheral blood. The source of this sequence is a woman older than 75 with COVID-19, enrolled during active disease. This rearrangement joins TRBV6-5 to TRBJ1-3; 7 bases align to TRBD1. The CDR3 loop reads CASRTTGVGNTIYF. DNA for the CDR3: TGTGCCAGCAGGACCACAGGGGTCGGAAACACCATATATTTT.